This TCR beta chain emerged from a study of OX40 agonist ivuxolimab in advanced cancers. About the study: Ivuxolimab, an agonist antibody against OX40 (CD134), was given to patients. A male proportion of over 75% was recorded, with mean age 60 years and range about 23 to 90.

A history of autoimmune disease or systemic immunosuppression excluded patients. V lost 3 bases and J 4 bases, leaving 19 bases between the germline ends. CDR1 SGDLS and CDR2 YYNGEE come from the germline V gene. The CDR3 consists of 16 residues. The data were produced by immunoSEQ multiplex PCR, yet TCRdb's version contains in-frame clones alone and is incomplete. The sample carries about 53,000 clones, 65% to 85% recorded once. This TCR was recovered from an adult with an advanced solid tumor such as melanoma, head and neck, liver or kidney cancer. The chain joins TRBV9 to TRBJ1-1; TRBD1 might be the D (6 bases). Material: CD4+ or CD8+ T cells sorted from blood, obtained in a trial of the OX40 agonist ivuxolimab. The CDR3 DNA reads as TGTGCCAGCAGCGGTCCCCCATCGACAGGCACCACTGAAGCTTTCTTT. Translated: CASSGPPSTGTTEAFF.